This T cell receptor (beta chain) was identified during a study of tumour-infiltrating T cells in Burkitt lymphoma. Background on the study: Patients covered every epidemiological subtype of Burkitt lymphoma. Productive clonality predicted overall and progression-free survival.

Regarding this clone: Its antigen is undetermined.

Generated by immunoSEQ multiplex PCR, the TCRdb table keeps only in-frame clones and is missing some. The repertoire holds hundreds of clones, with approximately 95% as singletons. The study's findings and limits: Many Burkitt lymphoma patients shared several public clonotypes.

The sample taken for sequencing was tumor tissue. The origin of this receptor is a human donor with Burkitt lymphoma.

Here the CDR3 DNA reads TGTGCCAGCAGTGTTGTCGGATCTGCTCGGTATGGCTACACCTTC. This encodes CASSVVGSARYGYTF. The chain is built from TRBV25-1 and TRBJ1-2; unclear D gene. CDR1 MGHDK and CDR2 SYGVNS come from the germline V gene. CDR3 length: 15 residues. V dropped 4 bases and J dropped 5 bases, with 17 bases sitting between them.